Listed below are T cell receptor beta chains from one sample, sequenced in a study of blood T cell repertoires in COVID-19. Sequenced by immunoSEQ multiplex PCR; TCRdb stores in-frame clones only, minus some. The sample has fewer than 250,000 clones, about nine tenths seen once. Sample: peripheral blood. Receptor source: a man aged 45-65 years with acute or convalescent COVID-19. Both conserved end residues are part of each CDR3. The order of the fields is D gene, clone size, J gene, V gene, CDR3 length, CDR3 protein, CDR3 DNA. D genes are given only for firm matches. The size entry is marked missing in some rows and otherwise reads once, few, many or a size class.

D: NA
size: NA
J: TRBJ1-2
V: TRBV6-1
length: 12
CDR3: CASSELSYGYTF
DNA: TGTGCCAGCAGTGAATTGTCGTATGGCTACACCTTC

D: TRBD1
size: NA
J: TRBJ1-3
V: TRBV7-9
length: 16
CDR3: CASSVWGQNSGNTIYF
DNA: TGTGCCAGCAGCGTATGGGGACAGAACTCTGGAAACACCATATATTTT

D: NA
size: once
J: TRBJ2-3
V: TRBV11-2
length: 14
CDR3: CASSLGLAADTQYF
DNA: TGTGCCAGCAGCTTAGGGCTAGCAGCAGATACGCAGTATTTT

D: NA
size: NA
J: TRBJ1-5
V: TRBV7-2
length: 14
CDR3: CASSPTYSNQPQHF
DNA: TGTGCCAGCAGCCCCACATATAGCAATCAGCCCCAGCATTTT

D: NA
size: NA
J: TRBJ1-4
V: TRBV19
length: 15
CDR3: CASSSTGLSLEKLFF
DNA: TGTGCCAGTAGTAGCACAGGGTTATCCTTAGAAAAACTGTTTTTT

D: NA
size: NA
J: TRBJ1-5
V: TRBV28
length: 15
CDR3: CASRYGDYSNQPQHF
DNA: TGTGCCAGCAGGTACGGGGACTATAGCAATCAGCCCCAGCATTTT

D: NA
size: NA
J: TRBJ2-4
V: TRBV5-6
length: 16
CDR3: CASSLTGGGSKNIQYF
DNA: TGTGCCAGCAGCTTGACAGGCGGCGGCAGCAAAAACATTCAGTACTTC

D: NA
size: few
J: TRBJ1-2
V: TRBV10-3
length: 14
CDR3: CAITGQVGNYGYTF
DNA: TGTGCCATCACTGGGCAGGTTGGGAACTATGGCTACACCTTC

D: TRBD1
size: NA
J: TRBJ2-3
V: TRBV3-1/TRBV3-2
length: 14
CDR3: CASSQGQGADTQYF
DNA: TGTGCCAGCAGCCAAGGTCAGGGGGCAGATACGCAGTATTTT

D: TRBD1
size: NA
J: TRBJ1-2
V: TRBV27
length: 13
CDR3: CASSLYQGGGYTF
DNA: TGTGCCAGCAGTTTATACCAGGGGGGTGGCTACACCTTC

D: TRBD1
size: NA
J: TRBJ1-2
V: TRBV19
length: 13
CDR3: CASSRDRGYGYTF
DNA: TGTGCCAGTAGTAGAGACAGGGGGTATGGCTACACCTTC

D: NA
size: NA
J: TRBJ1-2
V: TRBV6-5
length: 14
CDR3: CASSYSTENYGYTF
DNA: TGTGCCAGCAGTTACTCGACGGAGAACTATGGCTACACCTTC

D: NA
size: NA
J: TRBJ1-3
V: TRBV2
length: 14
CDR3: CASSRSDIGNTIYF
DNA: TGTGCCAGCAGTAGATCAGACATCGGAAACACCATATATTTT

D: NA
size: once
J: TRBJ1-1
V: TRBV6-5
length: 13
CDR3: CASSSGLVREAFF
DNA: TGTGCCAGCAGTTCGGGTTTGGTTCGTGAAGCTTTCTTT

D: NA
size: NA
J: TRBJ1-2
V: TRBV7-9
length: 12
CDR3: CASWSGYGGYTF
DNA: TGTGCCAGCTGGTCAGGGTACGGGGGCTACACCTTC

D: TRBD2
size: NA
J: TRBJ2-3
V: TRBV5-1
length: 17
CDR3: CASSNAGTSGGLDTQYF
DNA: TGCGCCAGCAGCAACGCCGGGACTAGCGGGGGGTTAGATACGCAGTATTTT

D: TRBD2
size: NA
J: TRBJ2-1
V: TRBV19
length: 16
CDR3: CASSTGGGFSYNEQFF
DNA: TGTGCCAGTAGTACCGGCGGGGGGTTCTCCTACAATGAGCAGTTCTTC

D: TRBD1
size: few
J: TRBJ1-1
V: TRBV11-2
length: 16
CDR3: CASSPNRGNLNTEAFF
DNA: TGTGCCAGCAGCCCAAACAGGGGAAATTTGAACACTGAAGCTTTCTTT

D: TRBD1
size: NA
J: TRBJ1-6
V: TRBV7-6
length: 16
CDR3: CASSSQGASYNSPLHF
DNA: TGTGCCAGCAGCTCACAGGGGGCGTCCTATAATTCACCCCTCCACTTT

D: NA
size: NA
J: TRBJ1-3
V: TRBV5-1
length: 14
CDR3: CASSLEAGLNTIYF
DNA: TGCGCCAGCAGCTTGGAAGCAGGATTAAACACCATATATTTT

D: NA
size: NA
J: TRBJ2-1
V: TRBV14
length: 14
CDR3: CASSRTGTYNEQFF
DNA: TGTGCCAGCAGCCGAACAGGAACCTACAATGAGCAGTTCTTC

D: TRBD1
size: NA
J: TRBJ2-7
V: TRBV6-1
length: 16
CDR3: CASSAGDRGPANEQYF
DNA: TGTGCCAGCAGTGCAGGGGACAGGGGGCCTGCGAACGAGCAGTACTTC

D: NA
size: NA
J: TRBJ1-2
V: TRBV6-6
length: 15
CDR3: CASSYGPGPNYGYTF
DNA: TGTGCCAGCAGTTACGGGCCAGGGCCTAACTATGGCTACACCTTC

D: NA
size: NA
J: TRBJ2-1
V: TRBV5-1
length: 18
CDR3: CASSLDSGALSSYNEQFF
DNA: TGCGCCAGCAGCTTAGATTCAGGCGCCCTAAGCTCCTACAATGAGCAGTTCTTC

D: NA
size: NA
J: TRBJ1-5
V: TRBV7-9
length: 16
CDR3: CASSLSGGHSNQPQHF
DNA: TGTGCCAGCAGCTTATCCGGCGGACACTCAAATCAGCCCCAGCATTTT

D: NA
size: NA
J: TRBJ1-1
V: TRBV2
length: 12
CDR3: CASSYRNTEAFF
DNA: TGTGCCAGCAGTTACAGGAACACTGAAGCTTTCTTT

D: NA
size: NA
J: TRBJ1-1
V: TRBV5-6
length: 14
CDR3: CASSFRNPRGEAFF
DNA: TGTGCCAGCAGCTTCAGGAACCCCAGGGGTGAAGCTTTCTTT

D: TRBD2
size: NA
J: TRBJ2-7
V: TRBV3-1/TRBV3-2
length: 15
CDR3: CASSHYGLTSGEQYF
DNA: TGTGCCAGCAGCCACTATGGTCTCACTAGCGGGGAGCAGTACTTC

D: TRBD2
size: NA
J: TRBJ2-5
V: TRBV27
length: 18
CDR3: CASTRWASGGLKQETQYF
DNA: TGTGCCAGCACCAGATGGGCTAGCGGGGGCCTAAAACAAGAGACCCAGTACTTC

D: TRBD2
size: NA
J: TRBJ2-3
V: TRBV5-1
length: 16
CDR3: CASSLVGGGSTDTQYF
DNA: TGCGCCAGCAGCTTGGTTGGCGGGGGTAGCACAGATACGCAGTATTTT

D: TRBD1
size: NA
J: TRBJ1-1
V: TRBV18
length: 14
CDR3: CASSPQGARTEAFF
DNA: TGTGCCAGCTCACCACAGGGGGCTAGGACTGAAGCTTTCTTT

D: NA
size: NA
J: TRBJ1-2
V: TRBV6-5
length: 16
CDR3: CASSYSGAAIYYGYTF
DNA: TGTGCCAGCAGTTACTCTGGAGCGGCCATCTACTATGGCTACACCTTC

D: NA
size: NA
J: TRBJ1-5
V: TRBV5-5
length: 16
CDR3: CASSSGPSGSNQPQHF
DNA: TGTGCCAGCAGCTCTGGCCCGTCGGGTAGCAATCAGCCCCAGCATTTT

D: NA
size: NA
J: TRBJ1-2
V: TRBV7-9
length: 17
CDR3: CASSLFPLAEGHYGYTF
DNA: TGTGCCAGCAGCTTATTCCCTCTGGCGGAGGGGCACTATGGCTACACCTTC

D: NA
size: NA
J: TRBJ1-1
V: TRBV27
length: 15
CDR3: CASRLAEGKNTEAFF
DNA: TGTGCCAGCAGGTTGGCGGAGGGCAAGAACACTGAAGCTTTCTTT

D: NA
size: NA
J: TRBJ1-5
V: TRBV19
length: 14
CDR3: CASIRSTGDQPQHF
DNA: TGTGCCAGTATAAGGTCGACAGGTGATCAGCCCCAGCATTTT

D: NA
size: NA
J: TRBJ1-2
V: TRBV10-3
length: 15
CDR3: CAITEQGDRGYGYTF
DNA: TGTGCCATCACCGAACAGGGAGATAGGGGCTATGGCTACACCTTC

D: NA
size: NA
J: TRBJ2-5
V: TRBV11-2
length: 17
CDR3: CASSLEVRVRQAETQYF
DNA: TGTGCCAGCAGCTTAGAGGTTAGAGTGAGACAGGCGGAGACCCAGTACTTC

D: NA
size: NA
J: TRBJ1-1
V: TRBV19
length: 11
CDR3: CASNGGSEAFF
DNA: TGTGCCAGTAATGGCGGCTCTGAAGCTTTCTTT

D: NA
size: NA
J: TRBJ1-6
V: TRBV7-9
length: 13
CDR3: CASSPGGDSPLHF
DNA: TGTGCCAGCAGCCCGGGGGGGGACTCACCCCTCCACTTT

D: TRBD2
size: NA
J: TRBJ2-3
V: TRBV3-1/TRBV3-2
length: 15
CDR3: CASSYLAGGTDTQYF
DNA: TGTGCCAGCAGTTACCTAGCGGGGGGGACAGATACGCAGTATTTT

D: NA
size: NA
J: TRBJ1-1
V: TRBV7-3
length: 15
CDR3: CASSLNGNPNTEAFF
DNA: TGTGCCAGCAGCTTAAACGGGAACCCGAACACTGAAGCTTTCTTT

D: TRBD2
size: NA
J: TRBJ2-7
V: TRBV3-1/TRBV3-2
length: 14
CDR3: CASSASGGAYEQYF
DNA: TGTGCCAGCAGCGCTAGCGGGGGGGCCTACGAGCAGTACTTC

D: TRBD1
size: NA
J: TRBJ1-1
V: TRBV30
length: 13
CDR3: CAWKVDRGTEAFF
DNA: TGTGCCTGGAAGGTCGACAGGGGGACTGAAGCTTTCTTT

D: NA
size: NA
J: TRBJ1-6
V: TRBV6-5
length: 12
CDR3: CASSQGKPPLHF
DNA: TGTGCCAGCAGTCAGGGGAAGCCACCCCTCCACTTT

D: TRBD1
size: NA
J: TRBJ2-2
V: TRBV2
length: 16
CDR3: CASSNRGSANTGELFF
DNA: TGTGCCAGCAGTAACAGGGGGTCGGCGAACACCGGGGAGCTGTTTTTT

D: NA
size: NA
J: TRBJ2-1
V: TRBV18
length: 16
CDR3: CASSPSTGLSYNEQFF
DNA: TGTGCCAGCTCACCGTCAACGGGACTTTCCTACAATGAGCAGTTCTTC

D: NA
size: NA
J: TRBJ1-1
V: TRBV5-1
length: 14
CDR3: CASSPGLMNTEAFF
DNA: TGCGCCAGCAGCCCGGGACTGATGAACACTGAAGCTTTCTTT

D: TRBD1
size: NA
J: TRBJ1-2
V: TRBV7-9
length: 14
CDR3: CASSSGTGSYGYTF
DNA: TGTGCCAGCAGCTCCGGGACAGGGTCCTATGGCTACACCTTC

D: NA
size: once
J: TRBJ2-2
V: TRBV28
length: 13
CDR3: CASDRIFTGELFF
DNA: TGTGCCAGCGACAGGATATTCACCGGGGAGCTGTTTTTT

D: NA
size: NA
J: TRBJ2-3
V: TRBV5-4
length: 15
CDR3: CASSLDSGVTDTQYF
DNA: TGTGCCAGCAGCTTGGATAGCGGAGTCACAGATACGCAGTATTTT

D: TRBD1
size: once
J: TRBJ2-2
V: TRBV15
length: 16
CDR3: CATKESGQGSVGELFF
DNA: TGTGCCACCAAGGAATCGGGACAGGGAAGTGTCGGGGAGCTGTTTTTT

D: TRBD1
size: NA
J: TRBJ2-7
V: TRBV19
length: 14
CDR3: CASSITGALGEQYF
DNA: TGTGCCAGTAGTATTACAGGGGCTCTGGGCGAGCAGTACTTC

D: NA
size: NA
J: TRBJ2-7
V: TRBV6-6
length: 13
CDR3: CASSFLSSYEQYF
DNA: TGTGCCAGCAGTTTTCTAAGCTCCTACGAGCAGTACTTC